This T cell receptor beta chain was sequenced for a study of PD-1 blockade in mismatch repair-deficient tumors (dated by TCRdb to 2017 to 2019). With regard to the full study: Between late 2013 and 2016, the trial enrolled approximately 91 consecutive patients with some eleven types of mismatch repair-deficient cancer, all of whom had received prior treatment and were progressing. Deep sequencing of TCR CDR3 regions was used to track tumor-associated T cell clones in peripheral blood of patients responding to PD-1 blockade. The full study reports these points: Rapid expansion after pembrolizumab followed by contraction, generally before radiologic responses, was shown by tumor-resident clones, which were often undetectable in blood before treatment.

For each enrolled patient, mismatch repair deficiency was established using either polymerase chain reaction or immunohistochemistry. A few patients who responded to pembrolizumab therapy underwent TCR sequencing. The phase II trial prospectively tested pembrolizumab PD-1 blockade in advanced mismatch repair-deficient cancers regardless of tissue of origin. Peripheral blood T cell samples were serially collected before and at multiple times after PD-1 blockade was started. Blood sampling times were reported as weeks after the first pembrolizumab dose. CDR1 and CDR2 (SEHNR, FQNEAQ) derive from the germline V gene (reference sequence). The V end loses 3 bases and the J end loses 3 bases, and a stretch of 12 bases separates them. From the cysteine through the phenylalanine, the CDR3 covers 14 amino acids. Only the CDR3 region is kept as DNA, spanning 42 bases read in frame from base 1. Of note for this clone: No cognate antigen has been identified for it. No per-base quality is available; no much larger clone lies one base away.

Libraries were constructed by the immunoSEQ multiplex PCR assay. TCRdb carries this immuneACCESS record with in-frame sequences only. Its versions omit some clonotypes, under half of them owing to an unresolved V gene in the studies checked, with the rest unexplained. The sample table contains over 100,000 clones; only one count was recorded for roughly 80% of them. The ten largest account for approximately 5% of the sample. The sequenced sample was peripheral blood, obtained 60 to 65 weeks after starting pembrolizumab. The chain is encoded by TRBV7-9 joined to TRBJ2-7, with a weak D call of TRBD2 (6 bases match). The clonotype was recovered from an adult with mismatch repair-deficient cancer. The CDR3 protein sequence reads: CASSFGGEHYEQYF. The DNA is as follows: TGTGCCAGCAGCTTCGGGGGAGAACACTACGAGCAGTACTTC.